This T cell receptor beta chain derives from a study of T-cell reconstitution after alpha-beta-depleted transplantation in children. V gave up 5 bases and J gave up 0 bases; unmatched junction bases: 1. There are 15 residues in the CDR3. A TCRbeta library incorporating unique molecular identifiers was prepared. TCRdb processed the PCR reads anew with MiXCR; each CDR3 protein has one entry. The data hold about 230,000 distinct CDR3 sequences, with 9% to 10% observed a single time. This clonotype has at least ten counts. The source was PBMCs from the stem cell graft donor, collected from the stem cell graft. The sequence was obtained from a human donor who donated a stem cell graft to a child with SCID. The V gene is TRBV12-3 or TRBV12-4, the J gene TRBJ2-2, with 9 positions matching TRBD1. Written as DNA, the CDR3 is TGTGCCAGCAGTCGGACAGGGGCGAACACCGGGGAGCTGTTTTTT. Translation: CASSRTGANTGELFF.